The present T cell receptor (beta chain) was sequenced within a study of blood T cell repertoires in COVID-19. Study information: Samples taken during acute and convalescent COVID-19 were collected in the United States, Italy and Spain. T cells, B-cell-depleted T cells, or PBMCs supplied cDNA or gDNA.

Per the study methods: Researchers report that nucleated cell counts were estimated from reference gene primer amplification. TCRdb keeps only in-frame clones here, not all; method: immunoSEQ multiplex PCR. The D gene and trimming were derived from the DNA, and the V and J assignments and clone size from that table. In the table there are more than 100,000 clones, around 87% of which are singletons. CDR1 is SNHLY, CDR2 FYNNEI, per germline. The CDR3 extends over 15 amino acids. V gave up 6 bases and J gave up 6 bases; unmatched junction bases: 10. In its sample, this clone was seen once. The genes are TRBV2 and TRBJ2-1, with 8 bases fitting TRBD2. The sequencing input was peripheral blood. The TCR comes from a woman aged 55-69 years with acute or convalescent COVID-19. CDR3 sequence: CASRAWLAGLNEQFF. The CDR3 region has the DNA TGTGCCAGCAGGGCCTGGCTAGCGGGCCTCAATGAGCAGTTCTTC.